Below, 25 T cell receptor beta chains from the same sample are listed, as sequenced in a study of response to subunit inactivated influenza vaccine. TCRdb ran MiXCR on the RT-PCR reads and lists one entry per CDR3 protein. The sample holds roughly 500,000 distinct CDR3 sequences, approximately 17% seen once. The sample here was CD4+ T cells sorted from PBMCs, taken about 23 months after vaccination. These receptors originate from a man aged 45 to 75 who received an inactivated influenza vaccine.

This clonotype has only a few counts. This chain connects TRBV16 to TRBJ2-3; D is undetermined. Trimming left V 0 bases short and J 4 bases short, with 14 bases between. Germline V gene lookup returns CDR1 KGHSY and CDR2 FQNENV. This CDR3 is built from 16 residues. The CDR3 nucleotides are TGTGCCAGCAGCCAATCTCGTGGGGTAGTGCCAGATACGCAGTATTTT. Its translation: CASSQSRGVVPDTQYF.

A few counts support this clonotype. The rearrangement uses TRBV27 and TRBJ2-5; possibly TRBD1 or TRBD2 for D (6 bases each). Germline values: CDR1 MNHEY, CDR2 SMNVEV (reference sequence). Trimming removed 10 bases from V and 3 bases from J, with 21 bases in between. The CDR3 runs 15 residues. In DNA, the CDR3 is TGTGCCACTCAAGGTGGAGGGACACCCAAAGAGACCCAGTACTTC. This translates into CATQGGGTPKETQYF.

The chain carries TRBV18 and TRBJ2-3; D ambiguous. CDR3 length: 14 residues. Germline V gene lookup returns CDR1 KGHSH and CDR2 LQKENI. Trimming removed 0 bases from V and 4 bases from J, with 8 bases in between. The chain's CDR3 is CASSPPNSPDTQYF. Here the CDR3 DNA reads TGTGCCAGCTCACCACCAAATTCACCAGATACGCAGTATTTT. The complete variable domain, with remaining parts taken from reference TRBV18 and TRBJ2-3, reads NAGVMQNPRHLVRRRGQEARLRCSPMKGHSHVYWYRQLPEEGLKFMVYLQKENIIDESGMPKERFSAEFPKEGPSILRIQQVVRGDSAAYFCASSPPNSPDTQYFGPGTRLTVL.

The chain combines TRBV7-9 with TRBJ2-1; perhaps TRBD2 as D (6 bases). The ends were cut back, 5 bases at V and 9 bases at J, with 14 bases in the middle. Per germline, CDR1 SEHNR and CDR2 FQNEAQ (reference sequence). The CDR3 runs to 13 residues. The CDR3 region has the DNA TGTGCCAGCAGCCCGAGACTAGTATCTGAGCAGTTCTTC. As protein: CASSPRLVSEQFF.

The chain joins TRBV7-2 to TRBJ2-1; D might be TRBD2 (5 bases). The CDR3 loop spans 13 amino acids. Trimming pared 4 bases from V and 5 bases from J, leaving 9 bases between. Looked up from germline, CDR1 is SGHTA and CDR2 is FQGNSA. The DNA for the CDR3 is TGTGCCAGCAGCTCCCTTAGCGACAATGAGCAGTTCTTC. Its protein product is CASSSLSDNEQFF.

This clonotype has more than one count but fewer than ten. The chain has TRBV2 and TRBJ2-3; D may correspond to TRBD1 or TRBD2 (5 bases each). V was cut by 6 bases and J by 5 bases, with 12 bases left in between. Germline V gene data show CDR1 as SNHLY and CDR2 as FYNNEI. The CDR3 contains 13 residues. The CDR3 loop reads CASRQGREDTQYF. The CDR3 DNA reads TGTGCCAGCAGGCAGGGCCGGGAAGATACGCAGTATTTT. The full variable domain, with the rest looked up from reference TRBV2 and TRBJ2-3, is EPEVTQTPSHQVTQMGQEVILRCVPISNHLYFYWYRQILGQKVEFLVSFYNNEISEKSEIFDDQFSVERPDGSNFTLKIRSTKLEDSAMYFCASRQGREDTQYFGPGTRLTVL.

This clonotype came up many times. J is TRBJ2-3 and V is TRBV24-1, with a weak D call TRBD2 (6 bases). Germline V gene data show CDR1 as KGHDR and CDR2 as SFDVKD. V lost 2 bases and J 4 bases, leaving 15 bases between the germline ends. The CDR3 is made up of 16 amino acids. CDR3 loop: CATSDSGRVGADTQYF. Written as DNA, the CDR3 is TGTGCCACCAGTGATTCCGGGAGAGTCGGCGCAGATACGCAGTATTTT.

The chain uses TRBV10-3 and TRBJ2-2; TRBD1 is a possible D gene (6 bases). The CDR3 is 13 amino acids. Trimming cost V 10 bases and J 4 bases, with 13 bases left between them. From germline, CDR1 is ENHRY and CDR2 SYGVKD. CDR3: CARTDRVTGELFF. In DNA form, the CDR3 reads TGTGCCAGGACAGATAGAGTCACCGGGGAGCTGTTTTTT.

The J gene is TRBJ2-3, the V gene TRBV29-1, with 9 bases lining up with TRBD1. The CDR3 extends over 13 amino acids. Trimming removed 7 bases from V and 1 base from J; junction bases left unmatched: 3. Germline V gene data show CDR1 as SQVTM and CDR2 as ANQGSEA. In nucleotides, the CDR3 is TGCAGCGGGACAGGGGTCGGCACAGATACGCAGTATTTT. Translated: CSGTGVGTDTQYF.

The chain uses TRBV12-3 or TRBV12-4 and TRBJ1-2; 9 bases are shared with TRBD1. This CDR3 has 13 residues. Trimming removed 5 bases from V and 6 bases from J; junction bases left unmatched: 4. The CDR3 sequence is CASSTGTGHGYTF. DNA of the CDR3: TGTGCCAGCAGTACCGGGACAGGGCATGGCTACACCTTC.

This clonotype was observed a handful of times. The chain employs TRBV12-3 or TRBV12-4 and TRBJ2-3; 7 nucleotides agree with TRBD2. The J segment lost 2 bases and the V segment lost 2 bases, leaving 7 bases of the junction unmatched. The CDR3 totals 16 residues. In DNA, the CDR3 is TGTGCCAGCAGTTTACGGTGGACTAGGAACACAGATACGCAGTATTTT. Translated: CASSLRWTRNTDTQYF.

This clonotype has ten or more counts. The rearrangement links TRBV5-5 to TRBJ2-5; D is perhaps TRBD2 (5 bases). This CDR3 is 14 amino acids long. The V and J ends lost 2 bases and 5 bases respectively, with 13 bases between them. Germline assignment: CDR1 SGHKS and CDR2 YYEKEE (reference sequence). CDR3 sequence: CASSFSGRWETQYF. The CDR3 DNA sequence: TGTGCCAGCAGCTTTTCGGGGAGATGGGAGACCCAGTACTTC.

This clonotype was recorded many times. The chain recombines TRBV7-2 with TRBJ1-1; 8 bases align to TRBD1. Germline V gives CDR1 SGHTA, CDR2 FQGNSA. V gave up 1 base and J gave up 5 bases; unmatched junction bases: 9. There are 16 residues in the CDR3. CDR3 DNA sequence: TGTGCCAGCAGCTTAGTTACAGGGGGTCGGCAAACTGAAGCTTTCTTT. Translating it yields CASSLVTGGRQTEAFF. The whole variable domain, remainder taken from reference TRBV7-2 and TRBJ1-1, is GAGVSQSPSNKVTEKGKDVELRCDPISGHTALYWYRQSLGQGLEFLIYFQGNSAPDKSGLPSDRFSAERTGGSVSTLTIQRTQQEDSAVYLCASSLVTGGRQTEAFFGQGTRLTVV.

This clonotype appeared a few times. This rearrangement joins TRBV20-1 to TRBJ1-2; D remains ambiguous. Between the trimmed V and J ends, which lost 1 base and 5 bases, there was a span of 11 bases. The germline gives CDR1 DFQATT, CDR2 SNEGSKA (reference sequence). The CDR3 is 13 residues long. Here the CDR3 reads CSARVSAAYGYTF. CDR3 bases: TGCAGTGCTAGAGTTTCGGCGGCGTATGGCTACACCTTC.

The chain carries TRBV12-3 or TRBV12-4 and TRBJ1-1; maybe TRBD1 (6 bases). This CDR3 is 13 amino acids long. Trimming took 4 bases from V and 7 from J, leaving 13 bases between them. This CDR3 reads CASSSGVGGEAFF. The DNA for the CDR3 is TGTGCCAGCAGTTCAGGGGTTGGTGGTGAAGCTTTCTTT.

CDR3 sequence reads: CASSSLSGTGETRAKNIQYF. In DNA form, the CDR3 reads TGTGCCAGCAGTTCCCTATCCGGGACAGGGGAAACGAGGGCCAAAAACATTCAGTACTTC. The rearrangement links TRBV6-2 or TRBV6-3 to TRBJ2-4; TRBD1 matches 10 bases. After removal of 4 bases from V and 1 base from J, the junction contained 16 bases not matched to a gene. The CDR3 sequence is 20 residues long. Germline CDR1 reads MNHEY; CDR2 reads SVGEGT.

This clonotype was found a few times. This chain joins TRBV28 and TRBJ2-1, with D perhaps matching TRBD2 (6 bases). V shed 10 bases and J shed 2 bases, with 15 bases lying between them. The CDR3 is 14 amino acids. Germline-derived CDR1 and CDR2 are MDHEN and SYDVKM. The CDR3 loop is CATGGGLTYNEQFF. CDR3 nucleotides: TGTGCCACCGGCGGAGGGCTTACCTACAATGAGCAGTTCTTC.

The J gene is TRBJ2-7, the V gene TRBV6-1; D is undetermined. This CDR3 is built from 16 residues. Trimming shortened V by 0 bases and J by 3 bases, and 15 bases separated the two germline ends. CDR1 MNHNS and CDR2 SASEGT come from the germline V gene. The CDR3, as DNA: TGTGCCAGCAGTGAAGCTCAGGTCGGCTTCCTCTACGAGCAGTACTTC. Its protein product is CASSEAQVGFLYEQYF.

At least ten counts were recorded for this clonotype. The chain uses TRBV12-3 or TRBV12-4 and TRBJ2-2; D is ambiguous. This CDR3 is 14 amino acids long. V was clipped by 3 bases and J by 1 base, with 6 bases between them. The CDR3 nucleotides are TGTGCCAGCAGTTTCCGGCAGAACACCGGGGAGCTGTTTTTT. Protein: CASSFRQNTGELFF.

CDR3 amino acids: CASSLPGNNEKLFF. CDR3 DNA: TGTGCCAGCAGTTTACCAGGGAATAATGAAAAACTGTTTTTT. The chain recombines TRBV12-3 or TRBV12-4 with TRBJ1-4, with a possible D match to TRBD1 (5 bases). The CDR3 has 14 residues. Trimming removed 2 bases from V and 4 bases from J, with 8 bases in between.

This clonotype was counted a few times. The chain's CDR3 is CSARPIDSPLNQPQHF. Written as DNA, the CDR3 is TGCAGTGCTAGACCCATAGACAGTCCCCTCAATCAGCCCCAGCATTTT. The chain is built from TRBV20-1 and TRBJ1-5, with a possible D match to TRBD1 (5 bases). Germline V gene data show CDR1 as DFQATT and CDR2 as SNEGSKA (reference sequence). The CDR3 spans 16 residues. V was cut by 2 bases and J by 3 bases, with 17 bases left in between.

The chain uses TRBV28 and TRBJ2-4; 9 bases are a match to TRBD2. The CDR3 is 15 amino acids. CDR1 and CDR2 from the germline V gene are MDHEN and SYDVKM. V trimming: 5 bases; J trimming: 5 bases; junction bases outside the gene matches: 7. This CDR3 is CASSGSGSSQNIQYF. CDR3 DNA sequence: TGTGCCAGCAGTGGTAGCGGGAGCAGCCAAAACATTCAGTACTTC. Together with reference TRBV28 and TRBJ2-4, the CDR3 gives the full variable domain: DVKVTQSSRYLVKRTGEKVFLECVQDMDHENMFWYRQDPGLGLRLIYFSYDVKMKEKGDIPEGYSVSREKKERFSLILESASTNQTSMYLCASSGSGSSQNIQYFGAGTRLSVL.

This clonotype has only a few counts. The chain links TRBV7-2 to TRBJ2-7; tentatively, D is TRBD1 or TRBD2 (5 bases each). From germline, CDR1 is SGHTA and CDR2 FQGNSA. The CDR3 is 14 residues long. V lost 4 bases, J lost 2 bases, and 12 bases lay in between. The CDR3 sequence: CASSSPGRTYEQYF. As DNA, the CDR3 is TGTGCCAGCAGCTCACCGGGACGAACCTACGAGCAGTACTTC.

Of note for this clonotype: One end of the junction does not line up with germline, which may come from a read error. V gene TRBV20-1 combines with J gene TRBJ2-7; no clear D gene. Germline loops: CDR1 DFQATT, CDR2 SNEGSKA (reference sequence). The CDR3 is made up of 18 amino acids. For the CDR3, the DNA is TGCTGTGCTAGACGGGCTCTACCAGGATGGGATCCCTCTCGGGAGCAGTACTTC. This encodes CCARRALPGWDPSREQYF.

The chain carries TRBV7-9 and TRBJ2-1, with 11 bases that match TRBD2. The CDR3 spans 15 residues. Trimming took 0 bases from V and 8 from J; bases not matched to a gene: 3. Germline V gene data show CDR1 as SEHNR and CDR2 as FQNEAQ (reference sequence). CDR3 DNA sequence: TGTGCCAGCAGCTTAGCTAGCGGGAGGGCCGATGAGCAGTTCTTC. Its protein product is CASSLASGRADEQFF. Variable domain in full (rest from reference TRBV7-9 and TRBJ2-1): DTGVSQNPRHKITKRGQNVTFRCDPISEHNRLYWYRQTLGQGPEFLTYFQNEAQLEKSRLLSDRFSAERPKGSFSTLEIQRTEQGDSAMYLCASSLASGRADEQFFGPGTRLTVL.